These 5 T cell receptor beta chains originate from one sample sequenced in a study of prognosis after radiotherapy for stage I lung cancer. Researchers used two-round multiplex PCR to amplify TCR beta CDR3 starting from genomic DNA. For every TRBV and TRBJ gene, a specific primer was used in first-round PCR. TCRdb recomputed calls from the multiplex PCR reads with MiXCR, one row per CDR3 protein. The sample lists roughly 18,000 distinct CDR3 sequences, roughly 46% occurring once. The sequences come from PBMCs, collected before or after stereotactic body radiation therapy (not recorded which). Receptors were obtained from a donor aged 50 or older with non-small cell lung cancer.

The chain couples TRBV2 to TRBJ2-6, with D possibly matching TRBD1 (6 bases). Germline CDR1 and CDR2: SNHLY and FYNNEI. This CDR3 spans 17 amino acids. V lost 7 bases to trimming and J lost 8 bases, with 24 bases between them. CDR3 in DNA: TGTGCCAGCAATGGGGGCGGCAGGGGTCCCGGTTCCAACGTCCTGACTTTC. Amino acids: CASNGGGRGPGSNVLTF. The entire variable domain, with the rest obtained from reference TRBV2 and TRBJ2-6, is as follows: EPEVTQTPSHQVTQMGQEVILRCVPISNHLYFYWYRQILGQKVEFLVSFYNNEISEKSEIFDDQFSVERPDGSNFTLKIRSTKLEDSAMYFCASNGGGRGPGSNVLTFGAGSRLTVL.

This clonotype was observed many times. The rearrangement uses TRBV6-1 and TRBJ2-7, with TRBD2 matching 7 bases. Germline assignment: CDR1 MNHNS and CDR2 SASEGT. This CDR3 is built from 15 residues. The J segment lost 0 bases and the V segment lost 5 bases, leaving 7 bases of the junction unmatched. This chain's CDR3 is CASSPSGRSSYEQYF. CDR3 in DNA: TGTGCCAGCAGTCCTAGCGGCAGGAGCTCCTACGAGCAGTACTTC.

This clonotype came up many times. The rearrangement links TRBV7-8 to TRBJ2-1, with TRBD2 identical over 9 bases. The germline CDR1 and CDR2 sequences are SGHVS and FQNEAQ. CDR3 length: 16 residues. Trimming cost V 2 bases and J 8 bases; bases outside gene matches: 10. In DNA form, the CDR3 reads TGTGCCAGCAGCTTACGCAGGACTAGCGAAGTCCATGAGCAGTTCTTC. Translation: CASSLRRTSEVHEQFF.

As regards this clonotype: A far larger clone is a single base away, which makes a read error likely. This rearrangement joins TRBV6-9 to TRBJ1-2; D not certain. The CDR3 sequence is 15 residues long. Germline V gives CDR1 MNHGY, CDR2 SVAAGI. CDR3 residues: CDSSYSGRSWNGYTF. In nucleotides, the CDR3 is TGTGACAGCAGTTACTCGGGAAGGAGTTGGAATGGCTACACCTTC.

The chain uses TRBV28 and TRBJ2-7; no clear D. This CDR3 contains 11 residues. V was trimmed by 6 bases and J by 7 bases, leaving 10 bases between them. In germline, CDR1 is MDHEN, CDR2 SYDVKM. The CDR3 spells CASSLDLEQYF. Here the CDR3 DNA reads TGTGCCAGCAGCCTTGATTTGGAGCAGTACTTC.